This TCR beta chain was sequenced for a study of post-analysis software for immune sequencing data. Across the study: Clinical courses comprised relapsing-remitting, secondary progressive and progressive-relapsing multiple sclerosis. Study-wide points: TRBV5-6, TRBV5-1 and TRBV20-1 belonged to a set of about 5 TRBV segments that were more frequent in patients than controls. A significant reduction in normalized Chao1 diversity was observed in multiple sclerosis patients versus controls.

The CDR3 totals 12 residues. Germline CDR1 and CDR2: SEHNR and FQNEAQ (reference sequence). V dropped 5 bases and J dropped 7 bases, with 12 bases sitting between them. Built from TCR beta cDNA, the libraries had unique molecular identifiers in them. Once roughly 0.85 to 11 million T cells were used, approximately 520,000 cDNA molecules resulted. TCRdb recomputed calls from the PCR reads with MiXCR, one row per CDR3 protein. The repertoire holds around 500,000 distinct CDR3 sequences, with about a third as singletons. This clonotype was counted between two and nine times. The antigen is not known. The rearrangement uses TRBV7-9 and TRBJ2-7; D gene ambiguous. This clonotype was sampled from a girl between 2 and 17 years old with multiple sclerosis. The sequencing sample was made of blood. CDR3 amino acids: CASSHSPGEQYF. The CDR3 DNA reads as TGTGCCAGCAGCCATTCCCCAGGAGAGCAGTACTTC.